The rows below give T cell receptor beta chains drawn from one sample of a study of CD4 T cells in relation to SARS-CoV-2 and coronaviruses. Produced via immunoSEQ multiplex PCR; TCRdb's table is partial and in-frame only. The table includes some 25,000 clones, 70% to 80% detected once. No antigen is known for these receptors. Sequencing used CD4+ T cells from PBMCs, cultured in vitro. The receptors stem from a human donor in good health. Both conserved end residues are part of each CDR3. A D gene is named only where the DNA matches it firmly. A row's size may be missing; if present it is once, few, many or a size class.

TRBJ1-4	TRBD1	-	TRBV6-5	CASTYGAGGFEKLFF	TGTGCCAGCACCTATGGGGCAGGGGGCTTTGAAAAACTGTTTTTT
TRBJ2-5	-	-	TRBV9	CASSVEPSSRQETQYF	TGTGCCAGCAGCGTAGAACCTTCTAGCAGACAAGAGACCCAGTACTTC
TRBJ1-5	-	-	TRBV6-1	CASSEGTGIQPQHF	TGTGCCAGCAGTGAAGGCACAGGGATTCAGCCCCAGCATTTT
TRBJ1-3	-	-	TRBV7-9	CASSLGPRHTGNTIYF	TGTGCCAGCAGCTTAGGTCCCAGACATACTGGAAACACCATATATTTT
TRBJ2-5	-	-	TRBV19	CASTSREETQYF	TGTGCCAGTACCTCCCGGGAAGAGACCCAGTACTTC
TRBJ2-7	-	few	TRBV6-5	CASGISSYEQYF	TGTGCCAGCGGAATAAGCTCCTACGAGCAGTACTTC
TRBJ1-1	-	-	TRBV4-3	CASSQIEGLTEAFF	TGCGCCAGCAGCCAAATCGAGGGACTCACTGAAGCTTTCTTT
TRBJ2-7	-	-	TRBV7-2	CASSLGGGGSYEQYF	TGTGCCAGCAGCTTAGGAGGCGGAGGCTCCTACGAGCAGTACTTC
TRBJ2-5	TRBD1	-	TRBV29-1	CSVGTGGLETQYF	TGCAGCGTGGGGACAGGGGGCTTAGAGACCCAGTACTTC
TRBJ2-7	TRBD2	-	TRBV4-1	CASSQPASGRYEQYF	TGCGCCAGCAGCCAACCGGCTAGCGGGAGGTACGAGCAGTACTTC
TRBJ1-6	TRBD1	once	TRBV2	CASIQGGTGGNSPLHF	TGTGCCAGCATTCAAGGGGGGACAGGGGGCAATTCACCCCTCCACTTT
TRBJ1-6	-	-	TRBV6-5	CASSYKTAGSPLHF	TGTGCCAGCAGTTACAAAACAGCGGGGTCACCCCTCCACTTT
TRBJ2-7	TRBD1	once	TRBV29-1	CSVRIRDRAGPGNYEQYF	TGCAGCGTTCGAATACGGGACAGGGCTGGCCCGGGGAACTACGAGCAGTACTTC
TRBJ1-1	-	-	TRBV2	CASGVGMNTEAFF	TGTGCCAGCGGGGTGGGAATGAACACTGAAGCTTTCTTT
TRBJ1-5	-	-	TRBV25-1	CASSDAEDWQPQHF	TGTGCCAGCAGTGATGCCGAGGACTGGCAGCCCCAGCATTTT
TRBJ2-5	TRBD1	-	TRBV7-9	CASSLGQGAGVAGEETQYF	TGTGCCAGCAGCTTAGGCCAGGGGGCGGGCGTCGCCGGAGAAGAGACCCAGTACTTC
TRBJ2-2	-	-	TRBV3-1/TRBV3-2	CASSPNFTGELFF	TGTGCCAGCAGCCCCAACTTCACCGGGGAGCTGTTTTTT
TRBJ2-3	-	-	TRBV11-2	CASSLDQGTDTQYF	TGTGCCAGCAGCTTGGACCAGGGGACAGATACGCAGTATTTT
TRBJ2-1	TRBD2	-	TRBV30	CAWRGLAGSNEQFF	TGTGCCTGGAGAGGACTAGCGGGAAGCAATGAGCAGTTCTTC
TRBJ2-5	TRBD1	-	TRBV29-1	CSTDRGTTQYF	TGCAGCACGGACAGGGGGACGACCCAGTACTTC
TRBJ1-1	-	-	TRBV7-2	CASSPFNGNTEAFF	TGTGCCAGCAGCCCCTTTAACGGGAACACTGAAGCTTTCTTT
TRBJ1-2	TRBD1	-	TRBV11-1	CASSLGGTEDGYTF	TGTGCCAGCAGCTTAGGTGGGACAGAGGATGGCTACACCTTC
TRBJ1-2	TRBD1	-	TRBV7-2	CASSLVSGTGGSLNYGYTF	TGTGCCAGCAGCTTAGTATCCGGGACAGGGGGCTCCCTAAACTATGGCTACACCTTC
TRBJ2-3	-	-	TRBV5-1	CASSFEADTDTQYF	TGCGCCAGCAGCTTCGAAGCGGATACAGATACGCAGTATTTT
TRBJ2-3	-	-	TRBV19	CASMERGGRLRDSQYF	TGTGCCAGTATGGAAAGAGGGGGGCGCCTCCGGGACTCACAGTATTTT
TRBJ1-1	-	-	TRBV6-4	CASMSWAAFF	TGTGCCAGCATGAGTTGGGCAGCTTTCTTT
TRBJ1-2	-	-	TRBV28	CASSYSGGRRYGYTF	TGTGCCAGCAGTTATAGTGGCGGACGAAGATATGGCTACACCTTC
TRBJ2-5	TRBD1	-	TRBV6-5	CASSTGGSQETQYF	TGTGCCAGCAGCACAGGGGGGAGCCAAGAGACCCAGTACTTC
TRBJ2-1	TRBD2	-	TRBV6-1	CASSGSGTSGFNEQFF	TGTGCCAGCAGTGGGTCCGGGACTAGCGGTTTCAATGAGCAGTTCTTC
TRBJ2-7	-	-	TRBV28	CASSSPGGSYEQYF	TGTGCCAGCAGTTCCCCCGGGGGCTCCTACGAGCAGTACTTC
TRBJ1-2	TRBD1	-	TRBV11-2	CASSSSDRVRYTF	TGTGCCAGCAGCTCTTCAGACAGGGTCCGATACACCTTC
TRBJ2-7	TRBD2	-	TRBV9	CASSVKTSGEQYF	TGTGCCAGCAGCGTAAAGACTAGCGGCGAGCAGTACTTC
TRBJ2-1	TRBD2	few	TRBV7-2	CASSLVAAGGLWEQFF	TGTGCCAGCAGCTTAGTTGCAGCGGGGGGGCTTTGGGAGCAGTTCTTC
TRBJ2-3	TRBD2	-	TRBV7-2	CASSLEWERGGYTQYF	TGTGCCAGCAGCTTAGAATGGGAGCGGGGGGGCTATACGCAGTATTTT
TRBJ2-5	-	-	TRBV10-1	CASSEGLEQETQYF	TGCGCCAGCAGTGAGGGGTTGGAACAAGAGACCCAGTACTTC
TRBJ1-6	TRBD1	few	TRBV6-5	CASRRGTGNSPLHF	TGTGCCAGCAGACGCGGGACAGGGAACTCACCCCTCCACTTT
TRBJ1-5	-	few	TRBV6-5	CASRENGGTQHF	TGTGCCAGCAGAGAGAACGGTGGTACCCAGCATTTT
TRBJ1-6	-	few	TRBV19	CAIPLGYSPLHF	TGTGCCATTCCCCTAGGTTATTCACCCCTCCACTTT
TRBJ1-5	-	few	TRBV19	CASSMTHNQPQHF	TGTGCCAGTAGTATGACACACAATCAGCCCCAGCATTTT
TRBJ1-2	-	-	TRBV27	CASSVRDGYGYTF	TGTGCCAGCAGTGTCCGGGACGGCTATGGCTACACCTTC
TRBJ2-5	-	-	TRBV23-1	CASRRRGSPEGGETQYF	TGCGCCAGCAGAAGGCGGGGCAGCCCTGAGGGGGGGGAGACCCAGTACTTC
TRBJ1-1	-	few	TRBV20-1	CSSGGSSEAFF	TGCAGTTCTGGGGGGAGTTCTGAAGCTTTCTTT
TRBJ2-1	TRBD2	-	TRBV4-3	CASSQDPGGNNEQFF	TGCGCCAGCAGCCAAGATCCGGGAGGGAACAATGAGCAGTTCTTC
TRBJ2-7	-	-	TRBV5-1	CASSPGSGRELEQYF	TGCGCCAGCAGCCCCGGAAGTGGTCGGGAGCTCGAGCAGTACTTC
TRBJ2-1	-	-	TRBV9	CASSVEVGGLYNEQFF	TGTGCCAGCAGCGTAGAGGTGGGGGGCCTCTACAATGAGCAGTTCTTC
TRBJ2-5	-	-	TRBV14	CASSQTDRQRGSFGTQYF	TGTGCCAGCAGCCAAACGGACCGGCAGAGGGGATCATTTGGGACCCAGTACTTC
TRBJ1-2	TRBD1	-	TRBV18	CASSPRTGGIYGYTF	TGTGCCAGCTCACCAAGGACAGGGGGGATCTATGGCTACACCTTC
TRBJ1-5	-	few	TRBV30	CAWSGAASNQPQHF	TGTGCCTGGAGTGGGGCGGCAAGCAATCAGCCCCAGCATTTT
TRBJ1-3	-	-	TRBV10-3	CAISVGENTIYF	TGTGCCATCAGTGTAGGGGAAAACACCATATATTTT
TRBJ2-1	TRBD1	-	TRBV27	CASSSYGSGQGYEQFF	TGTGCCAGCAGTTCTTATGGGTCAGGACAGGGTTATGAGCAGTTCTTC